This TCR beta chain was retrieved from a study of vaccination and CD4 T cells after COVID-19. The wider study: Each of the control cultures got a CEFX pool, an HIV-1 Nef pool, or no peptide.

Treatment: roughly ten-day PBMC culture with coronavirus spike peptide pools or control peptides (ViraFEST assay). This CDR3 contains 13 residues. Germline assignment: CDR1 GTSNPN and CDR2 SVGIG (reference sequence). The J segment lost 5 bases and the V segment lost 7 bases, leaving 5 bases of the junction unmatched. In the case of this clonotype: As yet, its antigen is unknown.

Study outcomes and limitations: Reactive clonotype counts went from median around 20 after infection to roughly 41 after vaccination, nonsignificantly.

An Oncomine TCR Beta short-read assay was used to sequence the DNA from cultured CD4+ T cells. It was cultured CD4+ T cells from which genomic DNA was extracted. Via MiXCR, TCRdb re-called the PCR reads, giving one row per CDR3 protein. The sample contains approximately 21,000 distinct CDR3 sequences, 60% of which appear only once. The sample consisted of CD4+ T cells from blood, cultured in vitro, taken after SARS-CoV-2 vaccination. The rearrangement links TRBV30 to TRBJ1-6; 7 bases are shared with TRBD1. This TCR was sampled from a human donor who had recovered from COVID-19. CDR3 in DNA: TGTGCCTTACAGGGGCGCGATAATTCACCCCTCCACTTT. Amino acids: CALQGRDNSPLHF.